This T cell receptor beta chain derives from a study of beta chain features in type 1 diabetes. Whole-study results and caveats: Lower insertion and higher deletion counts appeared at VDJ junctions in type 1 diabetes patients. Moderate yet significant TCRB CDR3 shortening was seen in Type 1 diabetes patients in all four CD4+ subsets.

In the case of this clone: Antigen unknown.

The V end lost 0 bases, the J end lost 4 bases, and 7 bases lay between the germline ends. CDR3 length equals 14 residues. The germline V gene has CDR1 MNHNY and CDR2 SVGAGI (reference sequence). Reverse transcribing all isolated RNA meant expressed TCRB transcripts were sequenced. Data came from immunoSEQ multiplex PCR; TCRdb stores just in-frame clones and leaves some out. Among 500,000 to 650,000 clones listed, around an eighth were seen once. The sequenced sample consisted of naive CD4+ T cells from blood. The chain employs TRBV6-6 and TRBJ1-5; no firm D call. The origin of this receptor is a man aged 25-45 years with type 1 diabetes. The CDR3 DNA follows: TGTGCCAGCAGTTACTCAAGTGGAAATCAGCCCCAGCATTTT. It yields the protein CASSYSSGNQPQHF.